One and the same sample provided the 19 T cell receptor beta chains below, sequenced in a study of cytomegalovirus exposure and HLA in healthy donors. The PCR made use of 60 Vbeta and 13 Jbeta primers. This table comes from immunoSEQ multiplex PCR, and its TCRdb copy is limited to in-frame clones, with some not included. Altogether over 90,000 clones are present, roughly three quarters being singletons, with the ten largest covering about 4%. Material: PBMCs. These receptors all stem from a man aged 50-59 years in good health and CMV-seropositive.

The chain uses TRBV9 and TRBJ2-1, with D perhaps matching TRBD2 (6 bases). Trimming took off 2 bases at V and 9 bases at J, with 21 bases between the two ends. CDR1 and CDR2 (germline): SGDLS, YYNGEE. The CDR3 extends over 16 amino acids. CDR3 DNA sequence: TGTGCCAGCAGCGTCGCGACTAGTAACCTTAATGCTGAGCAGTTCTTC. Its protein is CASSVATSNLNAEQFF.

The chain is built from TRBV7-9 and TRBJ2-5; no clear D. Per germline, CDR1 SEHNR and CDR2 FQNEAQ (reference sequence). The CDR3 contains 13 residues. V gave up 11 bases and J gave up 5 bases, with 18 bases separating them. CDR3 amino acids: CASLRGLDETQYF. The CDR3 DNA follows: TGTGCCTCCCTACGCGGCCTCGATGAGACCCAGTACTTC.

This chain links TRBV6-5 with TRBJ2-1; D is perhaps TRBD2 (5 bases). The ends were cut back, 5 bases at V and 10 bases at J, with 15 bases in the middle. The CDR3 contains 13 residues. Per the germline V gene, CDR1 is MNHEY and CDR2 is SVGAGI. The CDR3 region is CASSTGRGREQFF. The CDR3 DNA follows: TGTGCCAGCAGTACGGGCCGGGGAAGGGAGCAGTTCTTC.

This clone was counted only a few times. V usage is TRBV30 and J usage is TRBJ1-1, with D hard to call. The CDR3 consists of 12 residues. The V gene's germline CDR1 is GTSNPN and CDR2 SVGIG (reference sequence). The V end lost 7 bases, the J end lost 4 bases, and 13 bases lay between the germline ends. The CDR3 sequence is CASPGAGTEAFF. Written as DNA, the CDR3 is TGTGCCTCCCCCGGAGCCGGCACTGAAGCTTTCTTT.

The rearrangement uses TRBV14 and TRBJ1-1, with D perhaps TRBD1 (5 bases). V was pared by 1 base and J by 11 bases, with 17 bases between. CDR3 length: 14 amino acids. Per germline, CDR1 SGHDN and CDR2 FVKESK. The CDR3 is CASSQGARSGWAFF. CDR3 DNA sequence: TGTGCCAGCAGCCAAGGGGCAAGGTCAGGGTGGGCTTTCTTT.

This clone was seen once. The V call is TRBV6-1, the J call TRBJ1-5; maybe TRBD1 (6 bases). The CDR3 spans 15 residues. V lost 5 bases and J 6 bases, leaving 17 bases between the germline ends. The V gene's germline CDR1 is MNHNS and CDR2 SASEGT. CDR3 sequence reads: CASSLRGGASQPQHF. As DNA, the CDR3 is TGTGCCAGCAGTCTCCGAGGGGGGGCGAGTCAGCCCCAGCATTTT.

The chain is built from TRBV6-5 and TRBJ2-1, with 9 bases identical to TRBD2. Germline V gene sequence: CDR1 MNHEY, CDR2 SVGAGI. CDR3 size: 15 residues. With V trimmed by 6 bases and J by 2 bases, 5 bases remained unmatched. The CDR3 DNA is TGTGCCAGCAGCTCTAGCGGGGACCCCTACAATGAGCAGTTCTTC. The encoded protein is CASSSSGDPYNEQFF.

In DNA form, the CDR3 reads TGTGCCTGGAGTCGACAGGGGGCCCACACCGGGGAGCTGTTTTTT. It yields the protein CAWSRQGAHTGELFF. The V and J genes are TRBV30 and TRBJ2-2; TRBD1 matches 10 bases. CDR3 length equals 15 residues. Germline assignment: CDR1 GTSNPN and CDR2 SVGIG (reference sequence). V was clipped by 2 bases and J by 3 bases; unmatched bases: 3.

V is TRBV5-1 and J is TRBJ2-7; 11 nucleotides align to TRBD2. The CDR3 totals 15 residues. CDR1 SGHRS and CDR2 YFSETQ come from the germline V gene. Losses at the gene ends were 0 bases for V and 7 bases for J; bases not matched to a gene: 6. The CDR3 sequence: CASSLVLAGESEQYF. CDR3 DNA: TGCGCCAGCAGCTTGGTACTAGCGGGAGAGTCGGAGCAGTACTTC.

This clone was observed once. The chain links TRBV6-6 to TRBJ1-5; no definite D call. Germline V gives CDR1 MNHNY, CDR2 SVGAGI (reference sequence). V lost 6 bases and J 1 base, leaving 10 bases between the germline ends. This CDR3 comprises 14 residues. CDR3 nucleotide sequence: TGTGCCAGCAGAAACGGGTTGAGCAATCAGCCCCAGCATTTT. Amino acids: CASRNGLSNQPQHF.

This chain joins TRBV11-2 and TRBJ2-3, with 7 nucleotides matching TRBD2. The CDR3 loop spans 16 amino acids. Trimming at V came to 0 bases and at J to 7 bases, leaving 10 bases not matched to a gene. Germline loops: CDR1 SGHAT, CDR2 FQNNGV. The CDR3 coding sequence is TGTGCCAGCAGCTTAGAGGCTAGCGGTTTTAGGCATACGCAGTATTTT. Amino acids: CASSLEASGFRHTQYF. The whole variable domain, remainder taken from reference TRBV11-2 and TRBJ2-3, is EAGVAQSPRYKIIEKRQSVAFWCNPISGHATLYWYQQILGQGPKLLIQFQNNGVVDDSQLPKDRFSAERLKGVDSTLKIQPAKLEDSAVYLCASSLEASGFRHTQYFGPGTRLTVL.

The chain recombines TRBV11-3 with TRBJ2-7, with 11 bases fitting TRBD2. CDR3 length: 18 residues. Germline CDR1 SGHNT, CDR2 YENEEA. With 3 bases clipped from V and 2 bases from J, the junction kept 12 bases outside the gene matches. The CDR3 spells CASSFAGLGTSGPYEQYF. Here the CDR3 DNA reads TGTGCCAGCAGCTTTGCAGGCTTGGGGACTAGCGGACCCTACGAGCAGTACTTC.

The V and J genes are TRBV11-2 and TRBJ2-3, with D hard to call. The CDR3 contains 12 residues. Germline V gene lookup returns CDR1 SGHAT and CDR2 FQNNGV. V dropped 1 base and J dropped 8 bases, with 7 bases sitting between them. For the CDR3, the DNA is TGTGCCAGCAGCTTAGGAGCATTTACGCAGTATTTT. It translates to CASSLGAFTQYF.

The chain joins TRBV2 to TRBJ2-1, with 8 positions matching TRBD2. The CDR3 consists of 13 residues. The germline V gene encodes CDR1 SNHLY and CDR2 FYNNEI. V was clipped by 6 bases and J by 8 bases; unmatched bases: 6. The CDR3 here is CASSKGLAYEQFF. Written as DNA, the CDR3 is TGTGCCAGCAGCAAAGGACTAGCTTATGAGCAGTTCTTC.

The rearrangement uses TRBV28 and TRBJ2-7; the match to TRBD1 covers 9 bases. With 6 bases clipped from V and 4 bases from J, the junction kept 1 base outside the gene matches. The CDR3 consists of 12 residues. Germline values: CDR1 MDHEN, CDR2 SYDVKM. Here the CDR3 DNA reads TGTGCCAGCAGGGGACAGGGATACGAGCAGTACTTC. Encoded protein: CASRGQGYEQYF.

As regards this clone: At one end, the junction sequence differs from germline, possibly due to a read error. The chain joins TRBV7-9 to TRBJ2-5, with TRBD2 as a possible D gene (5 bases). The CDR3 loop spans 15 amino acids. CDR1 SEHNR and CDR2 FQNEAQ come from the germline V gene (reference sequence). The CDR3 sequence: CSSSYFRTGEETQYF. DNA of the CDR3: TGTTCCAGCAGCTACTTTCGAACCGGGGAAGAGACCCAGTACTTC.

This clone occurred once. The chain has TRBV29-1 and TRBJ2-7, with D uncertain. V was clipped by 2 bases and J by 3 bases, with 14 bases between them. CDR1 is SQVTM, CDR2 ANQGSEA, per germline. This CDR3 has 14 amino acids. This chain's CDR3 is CSVESPSDHYEQYF. As DNA, the CDR3 is TGCAGCGTTGAATCTCCGAGCGATCACTACGAGCAGTACTTC.

The rearrangement uses TRBV13 and TRBJ2-7; 8 bases agree with TRBD1. This CDR3 contains 14 residues. Germline V CDR1 and CDR2: PRHDT, FYEKMQ (reference sequence). V shed 6 bases and J 2 bases; nucleotides not matched to a gene: 6. DNA for the CDR3: TGTGCCAGCAGGAGGACAGGGCCCACCTACGAGCAGTACTTC. Residues: CASRRTGPTYEQYF.

V is TRBV28 and J is TRBJ2-4; TRBD2 matches at 11 bases. Trimming removed 5 bases from V and 1 base from J; junction bases left unmatched: 10. The CDR3 is 18 amino acids. The germline CDR1 and CDR2 sequences are MDHEN and SYDVKM. CDR3 coding DNA: TGTGCCAGCAGTCTCCTAGCGGGGGGATCCTTGGCCAAAAACATTCAGTACTTC. Its translation: CASSLLAGGSLAKNIQYF.